The clone carrying this T cell receptor beta chain was detected only a few times. The sample is drawn from a study of blood T cell repertoires in COVID-19. Sequenced by immunoSEQ multiplex PCR; TCRdb stores in-frame clones only, minus some. The sample lists about 160,000 clones; roughly 90% were seen once. This TCR was recovered from a man in his sixties with acute or convalescent COVID-19. Sequenced input: peripheral blood.

CDR3 sequence reads: CASSELGGPPQHF. In DNA form, the CDR3 reads TGTGCCAGCAGCGAACTTGGGGGCCCCCCCCAGCATTTT. The J gene is TRBJ1-5, the V gene TRBV9; weak D call: TRBD1 (6 bases). The V end lost 3 bases, the J end lost 10 bases, and 14 bases lay between the germline ends. Looked up from germline, CDR1 is SGDLS and CDR2 is YYNGEE. The CDR3 is 13 residues long.